This TCR beta chain was recovered during a study of cytotoxic CD8 clonotypes in ibrutinib-treated CLL. The table came from immunoSEQ multiplex PCR; TCRdb's copy has only in-frame clones and leaves some out. The repertoire holds 60,000 to 65,000 clones, with less than 60% as singletons. The length of the CDR3 is 12 residues. Germline V gives CDR1 MNHNS, CDR2 SASEGT. The V and J ends lost 2 bases and 7 bases respectively, with 8 bases between them. The TCR sequence derives from a human donor with chronic lymphocytic leukemia. The sequencing here drew on PBMCs, taken after 12 months of ibrutinib treatment. The rearrangement links TRBV6-1 to TRBJ1-2; D remains ambiguous. CDR3 coding DNA: TGTGCCAGCAGTGAATTCACGGGTGGCTACACCTTC. Amino acid sequence: CASSEFTGGYTF.